This is a list of T cell receptor beta chains from one sample in a study of early T cells in non-severe SARS-CoV-2 infection. TCRdb re-derived calls from the 5' RACE reads in MiXCR, one entry per CDR3 protein. Of approximately 35,000 distinct CDR3 sequences listed, approximately 6% were seen once; the top ten hold roughly 5.7%. Sequenced sample: whole blood. The source of these receptors is an adult who was a healthcare worker with PCR-confirmed SARS-CoV-2 infection or an uninfected control (not recorded which). The CDR3 runs from the conserved cysteine through the conserved F or W. A D gene is named only where the DNA matches it firmly. Not every row has a clone size; where given, it reads once, few, many or a size class.

v_call,d_call,clone_size,j_call,cdr3_nt,cdr3_aa
TRBV27,TRBD1,few,TRBJ1-5,TGTGCCAGCAGTTTTAGGGGGACAGGCAATCAGCCCCAGCATTTT,CASSFRGTGNQPQHF
TRBV27,TRBD2,many,TRBJ2-3,TGTGCCAGCAGTTTTTTAGCGGGAGCGGAGAGGGCGGATACGCAGTATTTT,CASSFLAGAERADTQYF
TRBV20-1,TRBD2,many,TRBJ2-5,TGCAGTGCTAGCCCCGGGACTAGCGGTGGAGAGACCCAGTACTTC,CSASPGTSGGETQYF
TRBV30,NA,many,TRBJ1-2,TGTGCCTGGACCGGAGGGGCCTATGGCTACACCTTC,CAWTGGAYGYTF
TRBV30,TRBD2,many,TRBJ2-3,TGTGCCTGGAGCGGGGGGTCCGATACGCAGTATTTT,CAWSGGSDTQYF
TRBV10-1,TRBD1,NA,TRBJ2-5,TGCGCCAGCAGTCAGGACAGGCAAGAGACCCAGTACTTC,CASSQDRQETQYF
TRBV7-9,TRBD1,many,TRBJ2-6,TGTGCCAGCAGCCCAAGACAGGGGGCAGGGGCCAACGTCCTGACTTTC,CASSPRQGAGANVLTF
TRBV6-5,NA,medium-sized,TRBJ1-2,TGTGCCAGCAGTTACTCTGCGGGTGGGGAATATGGCTACACCTTC,CASSYSAGGEYGYTF
TRBV29-1,NA,NA,TRBJ2-3,TGCAGCGTTGGGGCTAGATCCACAGATACGCAGTATTTT,CSVGARSTDTQYF
TRBV28,NA,NA,TRBJ2-7,TGTGCCAGCAGTCGACGGGCCCAGGGGTACTACGAGCAGTACTTC,CASSRRAQGYYEQYF
TRBV11-3,NA,many,TRBJ2-2,TGTGCCAGCAGCTCTATTCAGGGGACGGGGACCGGGGAGCTGTTTTTT,CASSSIQGTGTGELFF
TRBV7-2,TRBD2,many,TRBJ2-1,TGTGCCAGCAGCTACGCCGGGGGAGGGTTATACAATGAGCAGTTCTTC,CASSYAGGGLYNEQFF
TRBV12-3/TRBV12-4,TRBD2,many,TRBJ2-2,TGTGCCAGCAGTTTGTTGGGACTAGCGGGGACCGGGGAGCTGTTTTTT,CASSLLGLAGTGELFF
TRBV5-4,TRBD1,NA,TRBJ1-3,TGTGCCAGCAGCTTACAACTGGGACAGGGAAACACCATATATTTT,CASSLQLGQGNTIYF
TRBV14,NA,NA,TRBJ1-6,TGTGCCAGCAGCCAAGTTAGCTCCTATAATTCACCCCTCCACTTT,CASSQVSSYNSPLHF
TRBV11-2,NA,many,TRBJ2-3,TGTGCCAGCAGCTCCTGGACAGATACGCAGTATTTT,CASSSWTDTQYF
TRBV30,NA,NA,TRBJ1-1,TGTGCCTGGAGTGTACTACGGGGGGCGGTCACTGAAGCTTTCTTT,CAWSVLRGAVTEAFF
TRBV30,NA,many,TRBJ1-5,TGTGCCTGGAGTGTTAAGGGGTCTCAGCCCCAGCATTTT,CAWSVKGSQPQHF
TRBV6-1,TRBD2,many,TRBJ2-3,TGTGCCAGCAGCCTAGCGGCTCGAGGAGATACGCAGTATTTT,CASSLAARGDTQYF
TRBV28,TRBD1,NA,TRBJ2-7,TGTGCCAGCGAGAAACCGACAGGGCCAGGAGGTGAGCAGTACTTC,CASEKPTGPGGEQYF
TRBV5-1,TRBD1,many,TRBJ1-5,TGCGCCAGCAGCACAGGGGGCAATCAGCCCCAGCATTTT,CASSTGGNQPQHF
TRBV20-1,NA,many,TRBJ2-1,TGCAGTGCTTGGCAAGGGGCGAGGGGTTACAATGAGCAGTTCTTC,CSAWQGARGYNEQFF
TRBV5-5,NA,many,TRBJ1-5,TGTGCCAGCAGCTTCAGGGGCAGTTTAAATCAGCCCCAGCATTTT,CASSFRGSLNQPQHF
TRBV12-3/TRBV12-4,NA,many,TRBJ2-3,TGTGCCAGCAGTTTACTCGGGCGTACTAGCACAGATACGCAGTATTTT,CASSLLGRTSTDTQYF
TRBV20-1,NA,few,TRBJ2-3,TGCAGTGCTTTCGAGACGGCAGGGGCCAGCACAGATACGCAGTATTTT,CSAFETAGASTDTQYF
TRBV6-2/TRBV6-3,NA,many,TRBJ1-1,TGTGCCAGCAGCACCGGGACCCTGAACACTGAAGCTTTCTTT,CASSTGTLNTEAFF
TRBV19,TRBD2,many,TRBJ2-4,TGTGCCAGTAGTGAAGCGGGACTATTACGAAACATTCAGTACTTC,CASSEAGLLRNIQYF
TRBV7-2,NA,many,TRBJ2-7,TGTGCCAGCAGCTTAGGGACGGGCCCTAGTGAGCAGTACTTC,CASSLGTGPSEQYF
TRBV11-2,TRBD2,many,TRBJ2-1,TGTGCCAGCAGCTTGGGAGGGAACGGCCTCTACAATGAGCAGTTCTTC,CASSLGGNGLYNEQFF
TRBV7-9,NA,many,TRBJ2-1,TGTGCCAGCAGCTTAGTACAGGACAATGAGCAGTTCTTC,CASSLVQDNEQFF
TRBV6-2/TRBV6-3,TRBD1,many,TRBJ1-2,TGTGCCAGCAGTTACTCGACAGGGAAGATCGGCTACACCTTC,CASSYSTGKIGYTF
TRBV27,NA,many,TRBJ2-6,TGTGCCAGCAGGCCCTACTCTGGGGCCAACGTCCTGACTTTC,CASRPYSGANVLTF
TRBV18,NA,many,TRBJ2-3,TGTGCCAGCTCACGTGCTGGCAGCACAGATACGCAGTATTTT,CASSRAGSTDTQYF
TRBV28,TRBD2,few,TRBJ2-5,TGTGCCAGCAGTTTAAGGTCAGGCGGGGGGTACCAAGAGACCCAGTACTTC,CASSLRSGGGYQETQYF
TRBV12-3/TRBV12-4,TRBD1,many,TRBJ2-7,TGTGCCAGCAGATCACCACAGGGGGCCCTTCCCCACGAGCAGTACTTC,CASRSPQGALPHEQYF
TRBV5-1,NA,many,TRBJ1-1,TGCGCCAGCAGCTGGGGGAAAGAAGCTTTCTTT,CASSWGKEAFF
TRBV7-9,TRBD2,many,TRBJ2-7,TGTGCCAGCAGCCCCCCCAGCGCTAGCGGGGGACCTACCTACGAGCAGTACTTC,CASSPPSASGGPTYEQYF
TRBV6-2/TRBV6-3,NA,NA,TRBJ1-4,TGTGCCAGCAGCCGCGGAGGTAGGGGACGCGAAAAACTGTTTTTT,CASSRGGRGREKLFF
TRBV6-2/TRBV6-3,TRBD2,few,TRBJ2-1,TGTGCCAGCAGTTACTCACTAGCGGGAGATAATGAGCAGTTCTTC,CASSYSLAGDNEQFF
TRBV4-3,TRBD2,many,TRBJ2-1,TGCGCCAGCAGCCAAGATCTCGGCGGGGGGCGGGGCAATGAGCAGTTCTTC,CASSQDLGGGRGNEQFF
TRBV24-1,TRBD2,many,TRBJ2-1,TGTGCCACCGCGACCAGCGGGAGCTCCTACAATGAGCAGTTCTTC,CATATSGSSYNEQFF
TRBV30,NA,many,TRBJ2-2,TGTGCCTGGCCTCGACAGACCGGGGAGCTGTTTTTT,CAWPRQTGELFF
TRBV28,NA,many,TRBJ1-1,TGTGCCAGCAGTTTAGACGGGGGCCTGAACACTGAAGCTTTCTTT,CASSLDGGLNTEAFF
TRBV20-1,TRBD2,many,TRBJ2-3,TGCAGTGCTCCTGGCGGGAGCGCAGATACGCAGTATTTT,CSAPGGSADTQYF
TRBV13,TRBD1,many,TRBJ1-2,TGTGCCAGCAGCTTAGGGGACAGGGTATCCTATGGCTACACCTTC,CASSLGDRVSYGYTF
TRBV27,NA,many,TRBJ2-1,TGTGCCAGCAGTTTAGTAGGGGCGGGACAGAGACTCAATGAGCAGTTCTTC,CASSLVGAGQRLNEQFF
TRBV6-6,TRBD1,many,TRBJ1-4,TGTGCCAGCAGTTACTCGTGGGACAGGGTCATACGGAAACTGTTTTTT,CASSYSWDRVIRKLFF
TRBV4-2,NA,many,TRBJ2-6,TGTGCCAGCAGCCACGCTGACAGCTCTGGGGCCAACGTCCTGACTTTC,CASSHADSSGANVLTF
TRBV14,NA,many,TRBJ1-4,TGTGCCAGCTCAGCTGCAACTAATGAAAAACTGTTTTTT,CASSAATNEKLFF
TRBV11-2,NA,many,TRBJ2-1,TGTGCCAGCAGCTTACTACGTGGGGCGAGTGATGAGCAGTTCTTC,CASSLLRGASDEQFF